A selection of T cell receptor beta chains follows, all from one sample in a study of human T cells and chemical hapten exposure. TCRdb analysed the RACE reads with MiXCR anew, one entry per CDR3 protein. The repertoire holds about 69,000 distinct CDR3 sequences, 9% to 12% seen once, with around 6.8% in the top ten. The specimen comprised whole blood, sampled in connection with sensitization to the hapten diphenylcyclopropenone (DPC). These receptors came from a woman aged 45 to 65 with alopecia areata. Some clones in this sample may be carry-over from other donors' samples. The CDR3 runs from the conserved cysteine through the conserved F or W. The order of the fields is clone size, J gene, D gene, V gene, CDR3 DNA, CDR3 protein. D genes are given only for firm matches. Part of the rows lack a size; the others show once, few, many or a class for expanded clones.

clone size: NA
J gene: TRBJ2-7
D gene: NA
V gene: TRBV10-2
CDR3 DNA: TGCGCCAGCAGTGAACCCAGGCCGGGGGAGCAGTACTTC
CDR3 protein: CASSEPRPGEQYF

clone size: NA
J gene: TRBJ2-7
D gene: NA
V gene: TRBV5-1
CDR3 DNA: TGCGCCAGCAGCTCACGCCTCAAGCGGGCCTACGAGCAGTACTTC
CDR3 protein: CASSSRLKRAYEQYF

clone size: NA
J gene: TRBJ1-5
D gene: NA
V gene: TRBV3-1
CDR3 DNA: TGTGCCAGCAGCCAAGATCTGGTTAATCAGCCCCAGCATTTT
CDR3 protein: CASSQDLVNQPQHF

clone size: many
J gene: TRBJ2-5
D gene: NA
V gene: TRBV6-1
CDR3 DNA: TGTGCCAGCAGTGAACTGCCAGGACCTCAAGAGACCCAGTACTTC
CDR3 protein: CASSELPGPQETQYF

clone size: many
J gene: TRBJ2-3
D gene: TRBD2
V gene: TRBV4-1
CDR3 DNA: TGCGCCAGCAGTCGAGCGCTAGCGGGAGGCACAGATACGCAGTATTTT
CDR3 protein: CASSRALAGGTDTQYF

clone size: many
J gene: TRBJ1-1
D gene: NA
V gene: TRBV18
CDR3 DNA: TGTGCCAGCTCACCGCAGTCGGGGGCGCACACTGAAGCTTTCTTT
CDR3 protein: CASSPQSGAHTEAFF

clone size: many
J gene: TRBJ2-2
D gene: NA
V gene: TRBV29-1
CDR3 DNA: TGCAGCGCTAAGTACAACGGGGAGCTGTTTTTT
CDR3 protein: CSAKYNGELFF

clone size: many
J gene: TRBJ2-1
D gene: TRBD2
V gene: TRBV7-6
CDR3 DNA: TGTGCCAGCAGCCCTACACTAGCGGGAGGGCGCAATGAGCAGTTCTTC
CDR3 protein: CASSPTLAGGRNEQFF

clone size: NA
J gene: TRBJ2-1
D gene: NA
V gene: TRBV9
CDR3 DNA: TGTGCCAGCAGCGTAGGCGGGGCCTACAATGAGCAGTTCTTC
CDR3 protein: CASSVGGAYNEQFF

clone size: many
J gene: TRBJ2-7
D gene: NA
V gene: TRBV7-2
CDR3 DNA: TGTGCCAGCAGCTTAGTTTGGGCAAGCAACGAGCAGTACTTC
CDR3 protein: CASSLVWASNEQYF

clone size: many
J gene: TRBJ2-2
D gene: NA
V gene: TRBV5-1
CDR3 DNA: TGCGCCAGCAGACCCCCGGCAGGGGTAAACACCGGGGAGCTGTTTTTT
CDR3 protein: CASRPPAGVNTGELFF

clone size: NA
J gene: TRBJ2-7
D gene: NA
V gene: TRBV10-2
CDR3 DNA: TGCGCCAGCAGCGATAGACTTGGTTTTTACGAGCAGTACTTC
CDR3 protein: CASSDRLGFYEQYF

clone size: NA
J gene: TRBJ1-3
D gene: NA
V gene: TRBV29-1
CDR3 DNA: TGCAGCGTTGAAGCGGGGACTGGAAACACCATATATTTT
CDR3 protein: CSVEAGTGNTIYF

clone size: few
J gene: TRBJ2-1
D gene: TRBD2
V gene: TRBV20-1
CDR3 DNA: TGCAGTGCTCGGCTAGCGGGAGGAGTAAATGAGCAGTTCTTC
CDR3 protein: CSARLAGGVNEQFF

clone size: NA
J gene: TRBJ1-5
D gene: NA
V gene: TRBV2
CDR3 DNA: TGTGCCAGCAGTGAAGGGGGGGCGCGGAGCAATCAGCCCCAGCATTTT
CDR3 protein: CASSEGGARSNQPQHF

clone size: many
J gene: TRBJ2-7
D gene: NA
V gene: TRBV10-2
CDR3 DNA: TGCGCCAGCAGTGAGGCGAGGTTTGAGGGCGACGAGCAGTACTTC
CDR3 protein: CASSEARFEGDEQYF

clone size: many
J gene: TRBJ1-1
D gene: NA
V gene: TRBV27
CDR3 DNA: TGTGCCAGCAAGGGCCTGAACACTGAAGCTTTCTTT
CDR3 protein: CASKGLNTEAFF

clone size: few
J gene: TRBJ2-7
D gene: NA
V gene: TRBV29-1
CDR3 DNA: TGCAGCGTCCGGCCCCCCGGAGACGAGCAGTACTTC
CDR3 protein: CSVRPPGDEQYF

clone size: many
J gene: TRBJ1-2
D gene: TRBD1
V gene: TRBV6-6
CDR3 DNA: TGTGCCAGCAGTTACGGGACAGGGGCAGCTTATGGCTACACCTTC
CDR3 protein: CASSYGTGAAYGYTF

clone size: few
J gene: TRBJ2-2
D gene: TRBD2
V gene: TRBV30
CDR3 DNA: TGTGCCTGGAGTATTCTGGGACTAGCGGGAGGGCCGCACACCGGGGAGCTGTTTTTT
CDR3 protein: CAWSILGLAGGPHTGELFF

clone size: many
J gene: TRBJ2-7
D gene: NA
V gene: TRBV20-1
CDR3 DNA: TGCAGTGCTAGAGTTATCTACGAGCAGTACTTC
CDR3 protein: CSARVIYEQYF

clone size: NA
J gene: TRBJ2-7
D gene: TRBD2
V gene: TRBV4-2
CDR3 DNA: TGTGCCAGCAGCCCCTACCCGACTAGCGGGAGGAACGAGCAGTACTTC
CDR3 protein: CASSPYPTSGRNEQYF

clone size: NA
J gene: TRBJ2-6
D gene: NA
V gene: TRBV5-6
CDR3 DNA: TGTGCCAGCAGCTTGAAGGGAAATGGGGCCAACGTCCTGACTTTC
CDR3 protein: CASSLKGNGANVLTF

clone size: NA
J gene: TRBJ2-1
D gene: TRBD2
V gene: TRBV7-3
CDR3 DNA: TGTGCCAGCAGCACAGCGGGAGCTTACAATGAGCAGTTCTTC
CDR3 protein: CASSTAGAYNEQFF

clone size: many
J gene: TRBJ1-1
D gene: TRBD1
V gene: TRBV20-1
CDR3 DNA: TGCAGTGCTAGAGATCTGTCAGGGGGTATCACTGAAGCTTTCTTT
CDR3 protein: CSARDLSGGITEAFF

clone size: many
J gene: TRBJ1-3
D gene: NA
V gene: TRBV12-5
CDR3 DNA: TGTGCTAGTGGTCATGGAAACACCATATATTTT
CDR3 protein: CASGHGNTIYF

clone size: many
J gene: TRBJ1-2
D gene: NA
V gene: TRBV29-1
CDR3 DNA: TGCAGCGGGGATACGGGGGGCCCCCATGGCTACACCTTC
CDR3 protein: CSGDTGGPHGYTF

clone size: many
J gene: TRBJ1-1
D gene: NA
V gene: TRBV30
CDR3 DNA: TGTGCCTGGAATTTTCATACAGGAACAGCAACTTTCTTT
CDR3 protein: CAWNFHTGTATFF

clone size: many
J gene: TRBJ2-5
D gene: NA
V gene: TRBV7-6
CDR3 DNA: TGTGCCAGCAGCCCCTGGGACACCCAAGAGACCCAGTACTTC
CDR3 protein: CASSPWDTQETQYF

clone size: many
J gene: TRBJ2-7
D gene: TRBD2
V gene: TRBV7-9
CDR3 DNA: TGTGCCAGCAGCCGCGGGCTAGCGGAGCGGTACTTC
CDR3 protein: CASSRGLAERYF

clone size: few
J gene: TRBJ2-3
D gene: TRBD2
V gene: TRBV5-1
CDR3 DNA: TGCGCCAGCAGCCCAACTAGCGGGGTTAGCACAGATACGCAGTATTTT
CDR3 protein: CASSPTSGVSTDTQYF

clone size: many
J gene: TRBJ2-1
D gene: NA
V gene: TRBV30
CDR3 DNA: TGTGCCTGGAGACGAGGGGGGACGGGATACAATGAGCAGTTCTTC
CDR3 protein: CAWRRGGTGYNEQFF

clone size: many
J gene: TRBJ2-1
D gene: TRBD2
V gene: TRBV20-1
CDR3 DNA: TGCAGTGCCATTAGCGGGAGGGGGTACAATGAGCAGTTCTTC
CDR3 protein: CSAISGRGYNEQFF

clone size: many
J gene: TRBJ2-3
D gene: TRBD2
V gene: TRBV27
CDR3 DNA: TGTGCCAGCACCCCCCCGCGAGGACTAGCGGGAGGCGGGCGGGCTACGCAGTATTTT
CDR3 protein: CASTPPRGLAGGGRATQYF

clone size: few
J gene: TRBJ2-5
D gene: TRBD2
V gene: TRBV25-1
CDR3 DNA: TGTGCCAGCAGCGAAATCACGGCTAGCGGCTACCAAGAGACCCAGTACTTC
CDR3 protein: CASSEITASGYQETQYF

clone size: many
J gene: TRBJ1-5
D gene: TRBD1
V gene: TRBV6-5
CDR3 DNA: TGTGCCAGCAGTCGGGACAGGGCGAATCAGCCCCAGCATTTT
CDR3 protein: CASSRDRANQPQHF

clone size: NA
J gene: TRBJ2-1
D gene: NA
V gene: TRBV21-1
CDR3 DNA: TGTGCCAGCAGCGGGGCGGGTCCCAGGGATGAGCAGTTCTTC
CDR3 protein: CASSGAGPRDEQFF

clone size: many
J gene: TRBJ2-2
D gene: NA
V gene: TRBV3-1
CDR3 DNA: TGTGCCAGCAGCCCCGCTAGCACCGGGGAGCTGTTTTTT
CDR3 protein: CASSPASTGELFF

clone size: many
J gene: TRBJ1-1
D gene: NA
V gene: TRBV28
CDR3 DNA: TGTGCCAGCAGTTTTTTCAATGAAGCTTTCTTT
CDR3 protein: CASSFFNEAFF

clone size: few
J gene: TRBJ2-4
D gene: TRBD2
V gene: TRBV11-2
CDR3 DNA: TGTGCCAGCAGCCCTGGGACTAGCGGGAGGGCCTTCGCCAAAAACATTCAGTACTTC
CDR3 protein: CASSPGTSGRAFAKNIQYF

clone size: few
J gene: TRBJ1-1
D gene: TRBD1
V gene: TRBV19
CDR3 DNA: TGTGCCAGTAGTATTGGCGGGACAGATGAAGCTTTCTTT
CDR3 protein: CASSIGGTDEAFF

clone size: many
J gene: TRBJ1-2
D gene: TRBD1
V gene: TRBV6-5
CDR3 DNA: TGTGCCAGCAGTTCTTACATACAGGGGGGCTACACCTTC
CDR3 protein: CASSSYIQGGYTF

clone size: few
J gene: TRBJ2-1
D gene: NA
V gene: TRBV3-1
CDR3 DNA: TGTGCCAGCAGCCAAGAACAGGTTAGCGGCTTAAGCTCCTACAATGAGCAGTTCTTC
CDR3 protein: CASSQEQVSGLSSYNEQFF

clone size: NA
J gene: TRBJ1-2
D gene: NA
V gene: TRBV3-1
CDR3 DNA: TGTGCCAGCAGCGGGTATGGCTACACCTTC
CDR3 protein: CASSGYGYTF

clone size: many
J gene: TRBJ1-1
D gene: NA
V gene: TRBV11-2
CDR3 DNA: TGTGCCAGCAGCTTGCAAAGGGGTAGCACTGAAGCTTTCTTT
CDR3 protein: CASSLQRGSTEAFF

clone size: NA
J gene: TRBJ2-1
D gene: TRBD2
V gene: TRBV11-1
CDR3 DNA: TGTGCCAGCAGCTTGGCCGGGACTAGCCCGTTCTTC
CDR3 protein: CASSLAGTSPFF

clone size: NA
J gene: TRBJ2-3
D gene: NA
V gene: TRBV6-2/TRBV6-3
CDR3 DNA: TGTGCCAGCAGTCCCCTCAGTCGTACGCAGTATTTT
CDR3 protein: CASSPLSRTQYF

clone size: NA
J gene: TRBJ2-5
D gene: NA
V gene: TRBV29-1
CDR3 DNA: TGCGGTGGGAGCCGCCCAGGGACCCAGTACTTC
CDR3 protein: CGGSRPGTQYF

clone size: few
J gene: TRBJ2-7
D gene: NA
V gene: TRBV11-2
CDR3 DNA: TGTGCCAGCAGCCTCGGGCCGAACCTGCAAATCTCCTACGAGCAGTACTTC
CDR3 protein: CASSLGPNLQISYEQYF

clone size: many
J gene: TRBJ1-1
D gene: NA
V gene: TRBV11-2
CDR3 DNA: TGTGCCAGCAGCTCACTCCGGGCGAACACTGAAGCTTTCTTT
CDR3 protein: CASSSLRANTEAFF